The 17 T cell receptor beta chains given below trace back to one sample, sequenced in a study of CD8 T cells in Susac syndrome (dated by TCRdb to between 2018 and 2020). Libraries were made using the immunoSEQ multiplex PCR assay. RNA was extracted with the RNeasy kit and about 0.5 to 1 ug was reverse transcribed using random hexamers. TCRdb reprocessing: public reads trimmed at Q25 with fastp, clones called with MiXCR, in-frame beta chains kept. Each CDR3 protein appears once, grouped with its most common genes and DNA. In all, the sample holds roughly 50,000 distinct CDR3 sequences, and 93% of those were seen once. Of the sample, about 0.5% is held by the ten largest clones. Sequencing was carried out using CD8+ T cells from PBMCs. These receptor sequences come from a human donor in good health.

CDR3 nucleotides: TGTGCCAGTCCCCTCCCCCGGCGAGATACGCAGTATTTT. As protein: CASPLPRRDTQYF. This sequence joins TRBV5-4 and TRBJ2-3; D is undetermined. Germline CDR1 reads SGHNT; CDR2 reads YYREEE (reference sequence). The CDR3 is 13 amino acids. Trimming took off 8 bases at V and 5 bases at J, with 15 bases between the two ends.

The rearrangement uses TRBV28 and TRBJ2-7; 8 bases line up with TRBD1. The CDR3 has 14 residues. V lost 5 bases to trimming and J lost 6 bases; unmatched junction nucleotides: 9. Germline CDR1 reads MDHEN; CDR2 reads SYDVKM. The CDR3 spells CASSDQGALGEQYF. DNA for the CDR3: TGTGCCAGCAGTGACCAGGGGGCGCTAGGCGAGCAGTACTTC.

This chain uses TRBV6-5 with TRBJ2-7; the match to TRBD2 covers 8 bases. CDR1 is MNHEY, CDR2 SVGAGI, per germline. V shed 0 bases and J 2 bases; nucleotides not matched to a gene: 9. The CDR3 loop spans 17 amino acids. The DNA of the CDR3 is TGTGCCAGCAGTTACTCGAGTAGCGGGAATATAGCCTACGAGCAGTACTTC. Translated: CASSYSSSGNIAYEQYF.

The V call is TRBV27, the J call TRBJ2-2; D is ambiguous. CDR3 length: 12 residues. Trimming took 2 bases from V and 6 from J, leaving 4 bases between them. CDR1 MNHEY and CDR2 SMNVEV come from the germline V gene (reference sequence). CDR3 coding DNA: TGTGCCAGCAGTTTAGTCTCCGGGGAGCTGTTTTTT. Its translation: CASSLVSGELFF.

The chain carries TRBV19 and TRBJ2-7; 8 bases are shared with TRBD1. Germline trimming cut 0 bases from V and 6 bases from J; bases unmatched to any gene: 7. Germline V gene lookup returns CDR1 LNHDA and CDR2 SQIVND (reference sequence). The CDR3 spans 15 residues. CDR3 sequence (DNA): TGTGCCAGTAGTATAGATCGGACAGGGACGAGCGAGCAGTACTTC. As protein: CASSIDRTGTSEQYF.

V usage is TRBV2 and J usage is TRBJ1-1; no definite D call. The germline CDR1 and CDR2 sequences are SNHLY and FYNNEI. Trimming took 7 bases from V and 5 from J, leaving 14 bases between them. The CDR3 is made up of 13 amino acids. The chain's CDR3 is CASKEYSGTEAFF. CDR3 sequence (DNA): TGTGCCAGCAAGGAGTACTCGGGGACTGAAGCTTTCTTT.

V and J are TRBV7-2 and TRBJ1-1; D ambiguous. Trimming removed 5 bases at V and 2 bases at J, with 12 bases between. CDR3 length: 14 amino acids. The germline V gene encodes CDR1 SGHTA and CDR2 FQGNSA. The CDR3 DNA follows: TGTGCCAGCAGCCCCACCAGCCACAACACTGAAGCTTTCTTT. Translation: CASSPTSHNTEAFF.

This chain links TRBV11-2 with TRBJ2-3, with 7 bases that match TRBD2. CDR1 is SGHAT and CDR2 is FQNNGV in the germline V gene. The CDR3 is made up of 14 amino acids. The trim removed 2 bases at V and 3 bases at J, leaving 2 bases unmatched. The CDR3 sequence is CASSLYSGTDTQYF. In DNA form, the CDR3 reads TGTGCCAGCAGCTTATATAGCGGGACAGATACGCAGTATTTT.

This chain connects TRBV27 to TRBJ2-1, with 8 bases aligning to TRBD1. The germline V gene encodes CDR1 MNHEY and CDR2 SMNVEV (reference sequence). The V segment lost 3 bases and the J segment 8 bases; nucleotides outside the gene matches: 9. This CDR3 is 15 amino acids long. The CDR3 DNA is TGTGCCAGCAGTTTTATCCGGACAGGGTTGTATGAGCAGTTCTTC. The encoded protein is CASSFIRTGLYEQFF.

The rearrangement joins TRBV2 to TRBJ2-3; unclear D gene. Germline V gene lookup returns CDR1 SNHLY and CDR2 FYNNEI. The CDR3 loop spans 13 amino acids. Trimming removed 7 bases from V and 4 bases from J, with 12 bases in between. The CDR3 loop reads CASTPRFADTQYF. The CDR3 DNA sequence: TGTGCCAGCACTCCTCGGTTCGCAGATACGCAGTATTTT. The full variable domain, in which reference TRBV2 and TRBJ2-3 provide the parts outside the CDR3, is EPEVTQTPSHQVTQMGQEVILRCVPISNHLYFYWYRQILGQKVEFLVSFYNNEISEKSEIFDDQFSVERPDGSNFTLKIRSTKLEDSAMYFCASTPRFADTQYFGPGTRLTVL.

The chain recombines TRBV13 with TRBJ1-3; no definite D call. The CDR3 runs to 16 residues. V lost 2 bases to trimming and J lost 3 bases, with 14 bases between them. CDR1 and CDR2 (germline): PRHDT, FYEKMQ (reference sequence). The CDR3 nucleotides read TGTGCCAGCAGCTTAAAAGTACGTTTGGATGGAAACACCATATATTTT. Its translation is CASSLKVRLDGNTIYF.

The chain carries TRBV6-1 and TRBJ2-7; 8 nucleotides match TRBD1. V dropped 6 bases and J dropped 5; count of bases not matched to a gene: 3. Germline assignment: CDR1 MNHNS and CDR2 SASEGT. The CDR3 covers 12 residues. As DNA, the CDR3 is TGTGCCAGCAGGAGGGGACAGGACGAGCAGTACTTC. Translating gives CASRRGQDEQYF.

The V gene is TRBV29-1, the J gene TRBJ2-3; D is ambiguous. Germline CDR1 reads SQVTM; CDR2 reads ANQGSEA. Trimming removed 7 bases from V and 2 bases from J, with 7 bases in between. CDR3 length equals 11 residues. The CDR3 here is CSAKYTDTQYF. The CDR3 coding sequence is TGCAGCGCTAAATACACAGATACGCAGTATTTT.

The chain uses TRBV11-2 and TRBJ2-5; D gene uncertain. Trimming took off 4 bases at V and 5 bases at J, with 8 bases between the two ends. CDR3 size: 12 residues. CDR1 and CDR2 (germline): SGHAT, FQNNGV. The CDR3 coding sequence is TGTGCCAGCAGCTATGGTGGGGAGACCCAGTACTTC. This translates into CASSYGGETQYF.

J is TRBJ2-5 and V is TRBV5-1; either TRBD1 or TRBD2 may supply D (6 bases each). Germline-derived CDR1 and CDR2 are SGHRS and YFSETQ. V was cut by 6 bases and J by 2 bases, with 17 bases left in between. The CDR3 covers 15 residues. In DNA, the CDR3 is TGCGCCAGCAAGGAAACGGGGGCCTTACAAGAGACCCAGTACTTC. Translation gives CASKETGALQETQYF.

The CDR3 DNA reads as TGTGCCAGCAGCTTAGTGGCCTACGAGCAGTACTTC. It is translated as CASSLVAYEQYF. V gene TRBV7-9 combines with J gene TRBJ2-7; unclear D gene. The V end lost 1 base, the J end lost 2 bases, and 3 bases lay between the germline ends. In germline, CDR1 is SEHNR, CDR2 FQNEAQ (reference sequence). The CDR3 has 12 residues.

The chain uses TRBV5-1 and TRBJ1-4; 9 bases map to TRBD1. Germline lookup yields CDR1 SGHRS and CDR2 YFSETQ. V was pared by 4 bases and J by 8 bases, with 12 bases of the junction left unmatched. The CDR3 covers 16 residues. CDR3 amino acids: CASSPTRTGADEKLFF. Here the CDR3 DNA reads TGCGCCAGCAGCCCAACTAGGACAGGGGCAGACGAAAAACTGTTTTTT.